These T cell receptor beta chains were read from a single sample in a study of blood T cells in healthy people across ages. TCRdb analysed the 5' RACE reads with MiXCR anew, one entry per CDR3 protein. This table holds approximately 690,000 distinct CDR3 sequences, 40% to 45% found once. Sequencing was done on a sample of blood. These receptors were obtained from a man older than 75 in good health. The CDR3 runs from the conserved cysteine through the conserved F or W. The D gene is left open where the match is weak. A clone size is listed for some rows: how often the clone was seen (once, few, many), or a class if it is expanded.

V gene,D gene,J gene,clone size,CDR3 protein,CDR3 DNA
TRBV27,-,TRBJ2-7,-,CASSLRDADYEQYF,TGTGCCAGCAGTTTACGGGACGCAGACTACGAGCAGTACTTC
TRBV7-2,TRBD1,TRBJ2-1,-,CASSRDSSSYNEQFF,TGTGCCAGCAGCCGGGACAGTAGCTCCTACAATGAGCAGTTCTTC
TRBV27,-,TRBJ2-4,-,CASSLPGTNNEQYF,TGTGCCAGCAGTTTACCCGGAACAAACAATGAGCAGTACTTC
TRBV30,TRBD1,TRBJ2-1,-,CAWRGQGSVQFF,TGTGCCTGGAGGGGACAGGGAAGTGTACAGTTCTTC
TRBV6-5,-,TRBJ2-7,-,CASSYSFQVYSYEQYF,TGTGCCAGCAGTTACTCGTTCCAGGTTTACTCCTACGAGCAGTACTTC
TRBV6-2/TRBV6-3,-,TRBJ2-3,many,CASSSLSDTQYF,TGTGCCAGCAGTTCCTTAAGTGATACGCAGTATTTT
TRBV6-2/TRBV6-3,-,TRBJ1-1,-,CASDDGLITEAFF,TGCGCCAGTGACGATGGGTTGATCACTGAAGCTTTCTTT
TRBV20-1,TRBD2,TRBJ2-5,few,CSARVPAGGGETQYF,TGCAGTGCTAGAGTCCCAGCGGGAGGTGGCGAGACCCAGTACTTC
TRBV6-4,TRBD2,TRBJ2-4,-,CASSESLAGGQNIQYF,TGTGCCAGCAGTGAGTCCCTAGCGGGAGGCCAAAACATTCAGTACTTC
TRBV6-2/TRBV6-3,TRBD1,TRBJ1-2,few,CASSDYRGNYGYTF,TGTGCCAGCAGTGACTACAGGGGCAACTATGGCTACACCTTC
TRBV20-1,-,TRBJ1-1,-,CSALWVDTEAFF,TGCAGTGCTCTCTGGGTGGACACTGAAGCTTTCTTT
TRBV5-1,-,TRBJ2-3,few,CASSLPPGHGTSTDTQYF,TGCGCCAGCAGCTTGCCCCCCGGACACGGCACGAGCACAGATACGCAGTATTTT
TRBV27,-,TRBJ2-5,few,CASSQHRTKVETQYF,TGTGCCAGCAGTCAACATAGGACCAAGGTGGAGACCCAGTACTTC
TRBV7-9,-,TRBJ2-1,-,CASSFGGNYNEQFF,TGTGCCAGCAGCTTTGGGGGAAACTACAATGAGCAGTTCTTC
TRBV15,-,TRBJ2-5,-,CATSKGLAAVQETQYF,TGTGCCACCAGCAAAGGATTAGCGGCGGTCCAAGAGACCCAGTACTTC
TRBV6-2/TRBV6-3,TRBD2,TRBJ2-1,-,CASSRGGTNDNEQFF,TGTGCCAGCAGTCGCGGGGGGACTAACGACAATGAGCAGTTCTTC
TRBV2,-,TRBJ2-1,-,CASRDGARDNEQFF,TGTGCCAGCAGAGACGGGGCCAGGGACAATGAGCAGTTCTTC
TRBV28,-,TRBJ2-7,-,CASRFNYEQYF,TGTGCCAGCAGGTTTAACTACGAGCAGTACTTC
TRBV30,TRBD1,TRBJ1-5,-,CAWGTGSQPQHF,TGTGCCTGGGGGACAGGGAGTCAGCCCCAGCATTTT
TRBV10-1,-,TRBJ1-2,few,CASSPQGSYGYTF,TGCGCCAGCAGTCCCCAGGGATCCTATGGCTACACCTTC
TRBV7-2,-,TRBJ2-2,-,CASSSGKGIPGELFF,TGTGCCAGCAGCTCCGGCAAGGGGATCCCCGGGGAGCTGTTTTTT
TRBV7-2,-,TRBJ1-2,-,CASSLGPGIYGYTF,TGTGCCAGCAGCTTAGGCCCAGGGATCTATGGCTACACCTTC
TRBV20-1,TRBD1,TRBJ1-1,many,CSARPGQGTGEAFF,TGCAGTGCTAGACCCGGACAGGGGACAGGTGAAGCTTTCTTT
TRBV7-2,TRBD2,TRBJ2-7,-,CASSLGSGSPYEQYF,TGTGCCAGCAGCTTAGGTAGCGGGTCCCCCTACGAGCAGTACTTC
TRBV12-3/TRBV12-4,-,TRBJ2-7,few,CASSLEMLGQPSYEQYF,TGTGCCAGCAGTTTAGAAATGTTAGGACAGCCCAGCTACGAGCAGTACTTC
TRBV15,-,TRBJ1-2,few,CATSRDRGQGVGYTF,TGTGCCACCAGCAGAGACCGGGGGCAGGGCGTTGGCTACACCTTC